A selection of T cell receptor beta chains follows, all from one sample in a study of CD8 T cells in ankylosing spondylitis. TCRdb re-derived calls from the 5' RACE reads in MiXCR, one entry per CDR3 protein. This table holds 25,000 to 35,000 distinct CDR3 sequences, about 5.3% found once. Sequenced input: blood, either unsorted or a sorted T cell fraction (not recorded which). Receptors originate from a female donor with ankylosing spondylitis or in good health (not recorded which). CDR3s include the opening cysteine and the closing phenylalanine or tryptophan. A D gene is named only where the DNA matches it firmly. Rows give clone size only sometimes, using once, few, many, or a class for an expanded clone.

CASSVGEGLGTDTQYF | TGTGCCAGCAGCGTAGGTGAGGGGCTAGGCACAGATACGCAGTATTTT | many | TRBJ2-3 | . | TRBV9
CASSANTDTQYF | TGTGCCAGCAGCGCCAACACAGATACGCAGTATTTT | many | TRBJ2-3 | . | TRBV9
CASSPPGSLNNSPLHF | TGTGCCAGCAGCCCCCCGGGCTCTCTTAATAATTCACCCCTCCACTTT | medium-sized | TRBJ1-6 | . | TRBV9
CASSVGGNWGRITEAFF | TGTGCCAGCAGCGTAGGAGGGAACTGGGGGCGGATCACTGAAGCTTTCTTT | many | TRBJ1-1 | . | TRBV9
CASSRGGPSDSEAFF | TGTGCCAGCAGCCGAGGGGGACCGAGTGATTCTGAAGCTTTCTTT | . | TRBJ1-1 | . | TRBV9
CASSEGQGSNQPQHF | TGTGCCAGCAGCGAAGGACAGGGGAGCAATCAGCCCCAGCATTTT | many | TRBJ1-5 | TRBD1 | TRBV9
CASSGDAGSQPQHF | TGTGCCAGCAGCGGCGACGCCGGTAGTCAGCCCCAGCATTTT | many | TRBJ1-5 | . | TRBV9
CASSVEWQRGYNEQFF | TGTGCCAGCAGCGTAGAATGGCAAAGGGGCTACAATGAGCAGTTCTTC | many | TRBJ2-1 | . | TRBV9
CASSVEGLGFNEQFF | TGTGCCAGCAGCGTAGAGGGACTAGGATTCAATGAGCAGTTCTTC | many | TRBJ2-1 | TRBD2 | TRBV9
CASSVAPLGAGQNAGNTIYF | TGTGCCAGCAGCGTAGCCCCCCTTGGAGCAGGTCAAAATGCTGGAAACACCATATATTTT | many | TRBJ1-3 | . | TRBV9
CASSVAGPSSYNEQFF | TGTGCCAGCAGCGTAGCCGGTCCCAGCTCCTACAATGAGCAGTTCTTC | . | TRBJ2-1 | . | TRBV9
CASSVLGTSSFNEQFF | TGTGCCAGCAGCGTACTCGGGACTAGCTCGTTCAATGAGCAGTTCTTC | many | TRBJ2-1 | TRBD2 | TRBV9
CASSLGLFGYNSPLHF | TGTGCCAGCAGTCTGGGGCTTTTTGGCTATAATTCACCCCTCCACTTT | many | TRBJ1-6 | . | TRBV9
CASSLGGAADTQYF | TGTGCCAGCAGCTTGGGGGGGGCTGCGGATACGCAGTATTTT | . | TRBJ2-3 | . | TRBV9
CASSLGGGQEHEAFF | TGTGCCAGCAGCCTAGGGGGGGGACAGGAGCATGAAGCTTTCTTT | few | TRBJ1-1 | TRBD1 | TRBV9
CASSVGSGRENEQFF | TGTGCCAGCAGCGTAGGAAGCGGGAGGGAGAATGAGCAGTTCTTC | medium-sized | TRBJ2-1 | TRBD2 | TRBV9
CASSVAERTDTQYF | TGTGCCAGCAGCGTAGCGGAACGCACAGATACGCAGTATTTT | many | TRBJ2-3 | . | TRBV9
CASSVGAGLSEKLFF | TGTGCCAGCAGCGTAGGGGCAGGGCTAAGTGAAAAACTGTTTTTT | many | TRBJ1-4 | . | TRBV9
CASSVGAQGSPLHF | TGTGCCAGCAGCGTGGGGGCGCAGGGTTCACCCCTCCACTTT | many | TRBJ1-6 | . | TRBV9
CASSPLQGQRTDTQYF | TGTGCCAGCAGCCCCCTCCAGGGGCAGCGTACAGATACGCAGTATTTT | many | TRBJ2-3 | . | TRBV9
CASSAGQGSPLHF | TGTGCCAGCAGTGCTGGACAGGGGTCACCCCTCCACTTT | many | TRBJ1-6 | TRBD1 | TRBV9
CASSVVTPPGEQFF | TGTGCCAGCAGCGTAGTGACCCCCCCGGGAGAGCAGTTCTTC | medium-sized | TRBJ2-1 | . | TRBV9
CASSAIPKTSGNYNEQFF | TGTGCCAGCAGCGCAATCCCCAAGACTAGCGGGAATTACAATGAGCAGTTCTTC | many | TRBJ2-1 | TRBD2 | TRBV9
CASSVTGTSGIRVSDTQYF | TGTGCCAGCAGCGTCACCGGGACTAGCGGGATAAGGGTCTCAGATACGCAGTATTTT | many | TRBJ2-3 | TRBD2 | TRBV9
CASSVAYGGNTIYF | TGTGCCAGCAGCGTAGCTTATGGTGGAAACACCATATATTTT | many | TRBJ1-3 | . | TRBV9
CASSSSGSYEQYF | TGTGCCAGCAGCTCTAGCGGGAGTTACGAGCAGTACTTC | many | TRBJ2-7 | TRBD2 | TRBV9
CASSPLGPGPQRGEAFF | TGTGCCAGCAGCCCTCTCGGGCCGGGACCTCAAAGGGGTGAAGCTTTCTTT | few | TRBJ1-1 | . | TRBV9
CASSLGTIFEGYGYTF | TGTGCCAGCAGCTTGGGGACTATCTTCGAGGGCTATGGCTACACCTTC | many | TRBJ1-2 | . | TRBV9
CASSVNAGGLAFF | TGTGCCAGCAGCGTCAACGCAGGGGGCTTAGCTTTCTTT | few | TRBJ1-1 | TRBD1 | TRBV9
CASSVGRGGTSVYEQYF | TGTGCCAGCAGCGTAGGTCGGGGGGGGACTAGCGTCTACGAGCAGTACTTC | many | TRBJ2-7 | TRBD2 | TRBV9
CASSLGNLNTEAFF | TGTGCCAGCAGTTTGGGGAATTTGAACACTGAAGCTTTCTTT | many | TRBJ1-1 | . | TRBV9
CASSVRGGESSYEQYF | TGTGCCAGCAGCGTACGGGGGGGTGAGAGCTCCTACGAGCAGTACTTC | . | TRBJ2-7 | TRBD2 | TRBV9
CASSQDTLNTEAFF | TGTGCCAGCAGCCAGGACACGCTGAACACTGAAGCTTTCTTT | many | TRBJ1-1 | . | TRBV9
CASSRGTGAGETQYF | TGTGCCAGCAGCAGAGGGACAGGGGCCGGGGAGACCCAGTACTTC | many | TRBJ2-5 | TRBD1 | TRBV9
CASSGTGSRQFF | TGTGCCAGCAGCGGGACAGGGAGTAGGCAGTTCTTC | many | TRBJ2-1 | TRBD1 | TRBV9
CASSPRVAGNTIYF | TGTGCCAGCAGCCCCAGGGTCGCAGGAAACACCATATATTTT | many | TRBJ1-3 | . | TRBV9
CASSVEPGTGETQYF | TGTGCCAGCAGCGTAGAGCCGGGGACTGGGGAGACCCAGTACTTC | few | TRBJ2-5 | . | TRBV9
CASSVTGTGPDTQYF | TGTGCCAGCAGCGTCACCGGGACTGGACCGGATACGCAGTATTTT | many | TRBJ2-3 | . | TRBV9
CASSVGWGGNTEAFF | TGTGCCAGCAGCGTGGGATGGGGTGGGAACACTGAAGCTTTCTTT | many | TRBJ1-1 | . | TRBV9
CASSESTGGETQYF | TGTGCCAGCAGCGAATCGACAGGGGGGGAGACCCAGTACTTC | many | TRBJ2-5 | TRBD1 | TRBV9
CASSVVYGGRYNEQFF | TGTGCCAGCAGCGTAGTTTACGGGGGCCGTTACAATGAGCAGTTCTTC | many | TRBJ2-1 | . | TRBV9
CASSLFSGSWYEQYF | TGTGCCAGCAGCCTCTTTAGCGGGAGTTGGTACGAGCAGTACTTC | . | TRBJ2-7 | TRBD2 | TRBV9